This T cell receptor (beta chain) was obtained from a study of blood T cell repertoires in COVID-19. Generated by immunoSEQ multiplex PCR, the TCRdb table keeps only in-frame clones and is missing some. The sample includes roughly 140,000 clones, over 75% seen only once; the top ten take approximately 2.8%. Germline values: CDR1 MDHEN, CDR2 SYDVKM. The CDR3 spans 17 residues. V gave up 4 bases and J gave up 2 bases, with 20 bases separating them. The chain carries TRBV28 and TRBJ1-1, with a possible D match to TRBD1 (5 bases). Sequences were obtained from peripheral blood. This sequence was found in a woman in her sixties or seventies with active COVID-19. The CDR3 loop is CASSSRQKRRANTEAFF. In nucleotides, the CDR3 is TGTGCCAGCAGTTCCCGACAGAAACGTAGGGCTAACACTGAAGCTTTCTTT.